A selection of T cell receptor beta chains follows, all from one sample in a study of CD8+ T cells in alopecia areata. Clones were sequenced by immunoSEQ multiplex PCR, and TCRdb holds only the in-frame ones, with some missing. The sample has some 170,000 clones; 59% are singletons. The material sequenced was CD4+ T cells sorted from blood, taken at week 0. Receptors originate from a human donor with alopecia areata. Each CDR3 is given with its conserved first and last residue. A D gene is named only where the DNA matches it firmly. Only part of the rows carry a size: once, few, many, or a class if the clone is expanded.

size: NA
J: TRBJ2-3
V: TRBV2
D: NA
length: 15
DNA: TGTGCCTCGAAAGACGTCTCCCAAGTCACAGATACGCAGTATTTT
CDR3: CASKDVSQVTDTQYF

size: few
J: TRBJ2-5
V: TRBV21-1
D: NA
length: 16
DNA: TGTGCCAGCAGCGCCTGGGGAGCCGTTCCGCAAGAGACCCAGTACTTC
CDR3: CASSAWGAVPQETQYF

size: NA
J: TRBJ2-6
V: TRBV5-1
D: NA
length: 16
DNA: TGCGCCAGCAGCTTGGAGGTCCGCTCTGGGGCCAACGTCCTGACTTTC
CDR3: CASSLEVRSGANVLTF

size: few
J: TRBJ1-1
V: TRBV23-1
D: NA
length: 13
DNA: TGCGCCAGCAGTCAACCAACAGGATGTGAAGCTTTCTTT
CDR3: CASSQPTGCEAFF

size: NA
J: TRBJ1-4
V: TRBV6-1
D: NA
length: 12
DNA: TGTGCCAGCAGTGCTGCAGATGAAAAACTGTTTTTT
CDR3: CASSAADEKLFF

size: NA
J: TRBJ1-2
V: TRBV29-1
D: TRBD1
length: 15
DNA: TGCAGCGTTGAAAAAGGGACAGGGGTGAACTATGGCTACACCTTC
CDR3: CSVEKGTGVNYGYTF

size: NA
J: TRBJ1-6
V: TRBV9
D: NA
length: 14
DNA: TGTGCCAGCAGCGTTAGGGGTTCGAATTCACCCCTCCACTTT
CDR3: CASSVRGSNSPLHF

size: NA
J: TRBJ2-5
V: TRBV5-1
D: NA
length: 15
DNA: TGCGCCAGCAGTTCCGGACCGCCGCTCCAAGAGACCCAGTACTTC
CDR3: CASSSGPPLQETQYF

size: NA
J: TRBJ2-6
V: TRBV2
D: NA
length: 16
DNA: TGTGCCAGCAGACCAAGGGGTTTCACTGGGGCCAACGTCCTGACTTTC
CDR3: CASRPRGFTGANVLTF

size: once
J: TRBJ1-2
V: TRBV20-1
D: NA
length: 11
DNA: TGCAGTGCTAGCGACGGAGTGGGCTACACCTTC
CDR3: CSASDGVGYTF

size: NA
J: TRBJ2-2
V: TRBV18
D: NA
length: 17
DNA: TGTGCCAGCTCGCGCTCGAGAGGGACGCTACCTACCGGGGAGCTGTTTTTT
CDR3: CASSRSRGTLPTGELFF

size: NA
J: TRBJ2-3
V: TRBV7-2
D: TRBD1
length: 15
DNA: TGTGCCAGCAGCCTCGGGACAGGGGGGCTAGATACGCAGTATTTT
CDR3: CASSLGTGGLDTQYF

size: NA
J: TRBJ2-7
V: TRBV7-6
D: NA
length: 13
DNA: TGTGCCAGCAGCTTAGACACGTCCTACGAGCAGTACTTC
CDR3: CASSLDTSYEQYF

size: NA
J: TRBJ2-5
V: TRBV29-1
D: TRBD1
length: 15
DNA: TGCAGCGTTGTGTACCCAGGGGGCGTCCAAGAGACCCAGTACTTC
CDR3: CSVVYPGGVQETQYF

size: NA
J: TRBJ1-5
V: TRBV27
D: NA
length: 14
DNA: TGTGCCAGCAGTTTGAGGACAGGCAATCAGCCCCAGCATTTT
CDR3: CASSLRTGNQPQHF